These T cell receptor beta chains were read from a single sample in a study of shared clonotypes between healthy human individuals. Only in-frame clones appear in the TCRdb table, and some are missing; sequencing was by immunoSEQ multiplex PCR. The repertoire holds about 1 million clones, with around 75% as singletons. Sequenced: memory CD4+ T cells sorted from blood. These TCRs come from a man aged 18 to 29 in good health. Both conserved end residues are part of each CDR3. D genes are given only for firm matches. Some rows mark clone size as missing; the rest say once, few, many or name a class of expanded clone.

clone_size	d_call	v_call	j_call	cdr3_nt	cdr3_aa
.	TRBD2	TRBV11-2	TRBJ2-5	TGTGCCAGCCAGTCGGGAGGGGGAGAGACCCAGTACTTC	CASQSGGGETQYF
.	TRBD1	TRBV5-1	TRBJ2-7	TGCGCCAGCAGCCCAGGACAGGTAACCACCTACGAGCAGTACTTC	CASSPGQVTTYEQYF
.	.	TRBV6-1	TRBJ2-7	TGTGCCAGCAGTGAAACCAACGGACCCTACGAGCAGTACTTC	CASSETNGPYEQYF
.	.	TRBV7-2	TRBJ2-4	TGTGCCAGCAGCTGGACCGATCCCGGGGCCAAAAACATTCAGTACTTC	CASSWTDPGAKNIQYF
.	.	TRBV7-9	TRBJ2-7	TGTGCCAGCAGCCCGATAGCGTGGGAGCAGTACTTC	CASSPIAWEQYF
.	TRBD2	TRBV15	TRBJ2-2	TGTGCCACCAGCGACGGGAGGGCCGTTGGGGTCGGGGAGCTGTTTTTT	CATSDGRAVGVGELFF
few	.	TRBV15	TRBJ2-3	TGTGCCACCAGCAGGACAGATACGCAGTATTTT	CATSRTDTQYF
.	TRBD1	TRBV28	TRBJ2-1	TGTGCCAGCAGTCCCGGGACAGGGGTATACAATGAGCAGTTCTTC	CASSPGTGVYNEQFF
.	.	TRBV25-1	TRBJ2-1	TGTGCCAGCAGCAGGACAGATTACAATGAGCAGTTCTTC	CASSRTDYNEQFF
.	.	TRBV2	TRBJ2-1	TGTGCCAGTAGGACGGGACCCTACAATGAGCAGTTCTTC	CASRTGPYNEQFF
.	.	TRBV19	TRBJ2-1	TGTGCCAGTGGAGGTGCGAGTCCCCCTTACAATGAGCAGTTCTTC	CASGGASPPYNEQFF
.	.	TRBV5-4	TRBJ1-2	TGTGCCAGCAGCTCATTTTCACAGGCCAACACCTTC	CASSSFSQANTF
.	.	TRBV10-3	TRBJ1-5	TGTGCCATCAGGGACGGCCGGGGTCAGCCCCAGCATTTT	CAIRDGRGQPQHF